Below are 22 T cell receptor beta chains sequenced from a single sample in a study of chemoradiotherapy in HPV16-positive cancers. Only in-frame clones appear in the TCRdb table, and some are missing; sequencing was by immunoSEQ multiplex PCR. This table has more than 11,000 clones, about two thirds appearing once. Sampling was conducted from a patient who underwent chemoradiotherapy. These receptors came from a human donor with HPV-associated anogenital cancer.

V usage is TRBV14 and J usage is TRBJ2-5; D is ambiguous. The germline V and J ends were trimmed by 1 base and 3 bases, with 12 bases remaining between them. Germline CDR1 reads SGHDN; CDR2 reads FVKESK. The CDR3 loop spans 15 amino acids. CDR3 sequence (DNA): TGTGCCAGCAGCCAAGCCCGGTACGGAAAAGAGACCCAGTACTTC. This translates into CASSQARYGKETQYF.

The chain's CDR3 is CASSRGASNTGELFF. The CDR3 bases are TGTGCCAGCAGTCGGGGGGCATCGAACACCGGGGAGCTGTTTTTT. The rearrangement joins TRBV2 to TRBJ2-2, with a possible D match to TRBD2 (7 bases). The germline CDR1 and CDR2 sequences are SNHLY and FYNNEI. V lost 5 bases, J lost 0 bases, and 10 bases lay in between. This CDR3 is 15 amino acids long.

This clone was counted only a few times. The CDR3 DNA is TGTGCCAGTAGTATATCGGCAGACTATGGCTACACCTTC. It yields the protein CASSISADYGYTF. The V gene is TRBV19, the J gene TRBJ1-2; unclear D gene. This CDR3 spans 13 amino acids. V was pared by 2 bases and J by 3 bases, with 7 bases between. Germline CDR1 and CDR2: LNHDA and SQIVND (reference sequence).

The CDR3 sequence is CASSFSGLRETQYF. The DNA for the CDR3 is TGTGCCAGCAGTTTTTCAGGGCTTAGAGAGACCCAGTACTTC. The V and J genes are TRBV28 and TRBJ2-5; D might be TRBD1 (5 bases). V dropped 3 bases and J dropped 4 bases, with 12 bases sitting between them. CDR3 length equals 14 residues. Germline-derived CDR1 and CDR2 are MDHEN and SYDVKM.

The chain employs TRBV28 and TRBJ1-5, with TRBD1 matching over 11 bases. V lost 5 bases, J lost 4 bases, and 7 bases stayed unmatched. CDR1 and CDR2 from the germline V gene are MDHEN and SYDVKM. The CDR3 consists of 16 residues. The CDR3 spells CASSTSGTGGNQPQHF. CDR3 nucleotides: TGTGCCAGCAGTACCTCGGGGACAGGGGGAAATCAGCCCCAGCATTTT. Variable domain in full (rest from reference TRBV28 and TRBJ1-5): DVKVTQSSRYLVKRTGEKVFLECVQDMDHENMFWYRQDPGLGLRLIYFSYDVKMKEKGDIPEGYSVSREKKERFSLILESASTNQTSMYLCASSTSGTGGNQPQHFGDGTRLSIL.

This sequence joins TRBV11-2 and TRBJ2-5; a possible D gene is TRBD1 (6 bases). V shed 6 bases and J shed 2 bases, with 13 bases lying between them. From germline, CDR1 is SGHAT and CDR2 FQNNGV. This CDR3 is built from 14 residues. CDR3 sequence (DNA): TGTGCCAGCAGGTTTGGACAGAATCAAGAGACCCAGTACTTC. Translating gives CASRFGQNQETQYF. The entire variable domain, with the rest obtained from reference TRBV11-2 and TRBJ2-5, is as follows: EAGVAQSPRYKIIEKRQSVAFWCNPISGHATLYWYQQILGQGPKLLIQFQNNGVVDDSQLPKDRFSAERLKGVDSTLKIQPAKLEDSAVYLCASRFGQNQETQYFGPGTRLLVL.

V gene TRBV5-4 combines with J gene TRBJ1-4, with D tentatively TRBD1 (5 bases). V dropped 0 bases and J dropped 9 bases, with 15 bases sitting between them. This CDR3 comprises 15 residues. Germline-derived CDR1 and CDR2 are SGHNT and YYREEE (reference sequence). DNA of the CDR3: TGTGCCAGCAGCTTGGGGGACTTGAGGGTCCAAAAACTGTTTTTT. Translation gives CASSLGDLRVQKLFF.

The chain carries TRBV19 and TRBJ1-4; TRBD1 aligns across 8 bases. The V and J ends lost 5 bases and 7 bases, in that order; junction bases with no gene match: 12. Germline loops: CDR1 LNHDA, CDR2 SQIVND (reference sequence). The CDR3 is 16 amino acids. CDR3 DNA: TGTGCCAGTAGTGACACGGGGACAGGTTCCGGTGAAAAACTGTTTTTT. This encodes CASSDTGTGSGEKLFF.

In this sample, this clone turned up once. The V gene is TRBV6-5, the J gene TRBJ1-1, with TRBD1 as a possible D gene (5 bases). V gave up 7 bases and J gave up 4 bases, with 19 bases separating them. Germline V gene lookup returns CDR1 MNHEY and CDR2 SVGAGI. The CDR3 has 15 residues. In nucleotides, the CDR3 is TGTGCCAGCATCAAACGGGGGTTACGAAGCACTGAAGCTTTCTTT. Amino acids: CASIKRGLRSTEAFF.

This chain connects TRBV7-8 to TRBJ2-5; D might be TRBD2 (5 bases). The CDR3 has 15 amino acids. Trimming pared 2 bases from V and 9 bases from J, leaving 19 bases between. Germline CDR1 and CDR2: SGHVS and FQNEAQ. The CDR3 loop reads CASSLSETTLLAQYF. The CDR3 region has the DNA TGTGCCAGCAGCTTATCTGAGACTACTCTTCTAGCCCAGTACTTC.

DNA of the CDR3: TGTGCCAGCAGCCAGGGCCGCGGCCTGAATAGGGAAAAACTGTTTTTT. The encoded protein is CASSQGRGLNREKLFF. The J gene is TRBJ1-4, the V gene TRBV7-6; D is perhaps TRBD1 (5 bases). Trimming removed 5 bases from V and 8 bases from J, with 21 bases in between. There are 16 residues in the CDR3. The germline gives CDR1 SGHVS, CDR2 FNYEAQ.

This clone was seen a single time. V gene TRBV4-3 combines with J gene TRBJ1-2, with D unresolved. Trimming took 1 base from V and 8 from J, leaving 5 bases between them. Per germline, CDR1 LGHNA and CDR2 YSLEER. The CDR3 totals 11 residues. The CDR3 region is CASSQGWGYTF. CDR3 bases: TGCGCCAGCAGCCAAGGGTGGGGCTACACCTTC.

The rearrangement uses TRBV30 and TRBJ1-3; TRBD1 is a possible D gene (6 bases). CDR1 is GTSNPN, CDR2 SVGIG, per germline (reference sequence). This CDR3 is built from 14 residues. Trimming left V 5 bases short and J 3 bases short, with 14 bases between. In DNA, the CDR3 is TGTGCCTGGCGTCCCGGGGGCCTTGGAAACACCATATATTTT. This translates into CAWRPGGLGNTIYF.

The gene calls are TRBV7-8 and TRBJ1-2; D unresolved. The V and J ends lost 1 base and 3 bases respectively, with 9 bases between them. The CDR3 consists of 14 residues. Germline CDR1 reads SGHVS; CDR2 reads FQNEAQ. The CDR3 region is CASSLVSSHYGYTF. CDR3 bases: TGTGCCAGCAGCTTAGTATCCAGCCACTATGGCTACACCTTC.

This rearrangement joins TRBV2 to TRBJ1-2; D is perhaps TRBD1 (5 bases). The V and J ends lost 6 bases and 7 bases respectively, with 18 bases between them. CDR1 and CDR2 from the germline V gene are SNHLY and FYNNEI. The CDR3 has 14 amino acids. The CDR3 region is CASSSDSRGAGYTF. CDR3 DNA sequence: TGTGCCAGCAGCTCCGACAGCCGTGGGGCTGGCTACACCTTC.

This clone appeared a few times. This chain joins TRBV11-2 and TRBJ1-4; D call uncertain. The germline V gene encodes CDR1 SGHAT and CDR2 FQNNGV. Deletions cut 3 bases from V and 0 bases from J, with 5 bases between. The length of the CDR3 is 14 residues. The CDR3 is CASSFGATNEKLFF. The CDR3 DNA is TGTGCCAGCAGCTTCGGTGCAACTAATGAAAAACTGTTTTTT.

The CDR3 DNA reads TGTGCCAGCAGCGTCGGGACAGTTGGTCACGGCTACACCTTC. Protein sequence: CASSVGTVGHGYTF. V and J are TRBV9 and TRBJ1-2, with 7 bases identical to TRBD1. Germline CDR1 is SGDLS and CDR2 is YYNGEE. There are 14 residues in the CDR3. The J segment lost 8 bases and the V segment lost 2 bases, leaving 9 bases of the junction unmatched.

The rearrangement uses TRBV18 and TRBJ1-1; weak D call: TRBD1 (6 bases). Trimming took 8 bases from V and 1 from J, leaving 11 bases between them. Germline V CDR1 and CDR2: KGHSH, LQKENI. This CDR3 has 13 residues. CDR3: CASTRDKNTEAFF. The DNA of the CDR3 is TGTGCCAGCACCCGGGACAAGAACACTGAAGCTTTCTTT.

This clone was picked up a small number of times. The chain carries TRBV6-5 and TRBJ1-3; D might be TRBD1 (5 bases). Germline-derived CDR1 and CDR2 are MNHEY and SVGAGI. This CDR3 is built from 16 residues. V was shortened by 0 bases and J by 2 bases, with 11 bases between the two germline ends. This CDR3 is CASSYSHLGAGNTIYF. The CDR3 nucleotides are TGTGCCAGCAGTTACTCGCATTTAGGGGCTGGAAACACCATATATTTT.

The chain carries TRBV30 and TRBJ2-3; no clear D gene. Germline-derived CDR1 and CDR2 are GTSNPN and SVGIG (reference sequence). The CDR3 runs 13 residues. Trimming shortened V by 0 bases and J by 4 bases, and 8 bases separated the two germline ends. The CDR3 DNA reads TGTGCCTGGAGTGTAGGTGAAGCAGATACGCAGTATTTT. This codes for CAWSVGEADTQYF.

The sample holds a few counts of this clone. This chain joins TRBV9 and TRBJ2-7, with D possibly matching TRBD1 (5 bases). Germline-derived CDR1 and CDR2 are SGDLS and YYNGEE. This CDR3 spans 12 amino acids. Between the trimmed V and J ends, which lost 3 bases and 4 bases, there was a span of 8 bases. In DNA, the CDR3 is TGTGCCAGCAGCGCGTCAGGGTACGAGCAGTACTTC. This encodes CASSASGYEQYF. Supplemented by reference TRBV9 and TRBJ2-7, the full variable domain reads DSGVTQTPKHLITATGQRVTLRCSPRSGDLSVYWYQQSLDQGLQFLIQYYNGEERAKGNILERFSAQQFPDLHSELNLSSLELGDSALYFCASSASGYEQYFGPGTRLTVT.

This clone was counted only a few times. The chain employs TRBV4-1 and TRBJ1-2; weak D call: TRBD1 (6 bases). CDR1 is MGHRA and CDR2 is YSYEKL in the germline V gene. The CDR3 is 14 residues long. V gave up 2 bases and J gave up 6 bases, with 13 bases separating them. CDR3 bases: TGCGCCAGCAGCCAAAACCGGGACACTCATGGCTACACCTTC. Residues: CASSQNRDTHGYTF.